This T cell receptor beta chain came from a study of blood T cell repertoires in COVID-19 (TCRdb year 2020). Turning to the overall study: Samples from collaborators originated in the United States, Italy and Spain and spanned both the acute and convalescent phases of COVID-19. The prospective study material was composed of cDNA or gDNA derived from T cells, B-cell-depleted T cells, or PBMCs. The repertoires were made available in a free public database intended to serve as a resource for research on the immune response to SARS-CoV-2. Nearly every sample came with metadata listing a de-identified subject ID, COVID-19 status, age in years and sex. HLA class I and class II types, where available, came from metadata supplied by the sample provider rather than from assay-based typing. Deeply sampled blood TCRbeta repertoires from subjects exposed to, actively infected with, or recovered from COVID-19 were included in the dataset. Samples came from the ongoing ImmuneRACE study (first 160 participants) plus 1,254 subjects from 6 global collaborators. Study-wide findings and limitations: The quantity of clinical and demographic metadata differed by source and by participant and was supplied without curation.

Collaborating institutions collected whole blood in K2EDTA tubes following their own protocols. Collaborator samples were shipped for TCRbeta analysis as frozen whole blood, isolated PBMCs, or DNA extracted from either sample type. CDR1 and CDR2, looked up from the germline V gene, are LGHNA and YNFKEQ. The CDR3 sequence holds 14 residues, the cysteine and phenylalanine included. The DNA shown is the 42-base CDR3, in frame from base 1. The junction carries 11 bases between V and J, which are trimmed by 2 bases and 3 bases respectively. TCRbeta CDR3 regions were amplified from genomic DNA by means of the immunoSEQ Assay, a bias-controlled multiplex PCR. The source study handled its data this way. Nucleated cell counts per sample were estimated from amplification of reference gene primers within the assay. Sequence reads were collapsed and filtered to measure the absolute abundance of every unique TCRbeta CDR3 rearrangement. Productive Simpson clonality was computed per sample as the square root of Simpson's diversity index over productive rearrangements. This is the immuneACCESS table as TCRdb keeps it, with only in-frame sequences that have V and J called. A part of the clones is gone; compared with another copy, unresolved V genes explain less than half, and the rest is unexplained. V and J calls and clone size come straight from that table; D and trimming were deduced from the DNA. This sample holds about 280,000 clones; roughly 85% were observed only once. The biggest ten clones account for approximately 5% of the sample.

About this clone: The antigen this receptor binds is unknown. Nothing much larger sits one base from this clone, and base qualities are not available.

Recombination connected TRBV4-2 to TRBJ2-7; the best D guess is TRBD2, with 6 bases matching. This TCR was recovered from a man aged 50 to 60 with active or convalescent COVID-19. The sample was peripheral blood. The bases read TGTGCCAGCAGCCAACGTAGACTAGACTACGAGCAGTACTTC. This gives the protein CASSQRRLDYEQYF.